A single sample gave rise to the 29 T cell receptor beta chains below, sequenced in a study of graft-versus-host responses after intestinal transplantation (dated by TCRdb to about 2021). The method was the immunoSEQ multiplex PCR assay. Imported from immuneACCESS, the table was reduced by TCRdb to in-frame sequences with V and J called. These copies leave out some clones; in studies compared against another copy, an unresolved V gene accounts for under half, and the cause of the remainder is not known. Here the sample has about 100,000 clones; 87% occur a single time. Of the sample, over 0.7% is held by the ten largest clones. According to the study, the label for this sample's time point signals: cells obtained before transplantation from donor or recipient. No antigen has been assigned to these receptors. The sample was unstimulated CD4+ T cells sorted from spleen or lymph node cells, taken before intestinal transplant. Every receptor here comes from a human donor who received an intestinal transplant.

The chain combines TRBV5-1 with TRBJ2-1; D unresolved. The germline gives CDR1 SGHRS, CDR2 YFSETQ. Trimming took 0 bases from V and 2 from J, leaving 15 bases between them. There are 17 residues in the CDR3. CDR3 in DNA: TGCGCCAGCAGCTTGGGGACCCCCAGGTGGGCCTACAATGAGCAGTTCTTC. This translates into CASSLGTPRWAYNEQFF. Using reference TRBV5-1 and TRBJ2-1 for the parts outside the CDR3, the full variable domain is KAGVTQTPRYLIKTRGQQVTLSCSPISGHRSVSWYQQTPGQGLQFLFEYFSETQRNKGNFPGRFSGRQFSNSRSEMNVSTLELGDSALYLCASSLGTPRWAYNEQFFGPGTRLTVL.

The V and J genes are TRBV29-1 and TRBJ1-4; 12 bases align to TRBD1. With V trimmed by 6 bases and J by 8 bases, 4 bases remained unmatched. The CDR3 is 13 amino acids. CDR1 SQVTM and CDR2 ANQGSEA come from the germline V gene. The CDR3 spells CSVSGTGGEKLFF. In DNA, the CDR3 is TGCAGCGTAAGCGGGACAGGGGGCGAAAAACTGTTTTTT. The full variable domain, rest sourced from reference TRBV29-1 and TRBJ1-4, is SAVISQKPSRDICQRGTSLTIQCQVDSQVTMMFWYRQQPGQSLTLIATANQGSEATYESGFVIDKFPISRPNLTFSTLTVSNMSPEDSSIYLCSVSGTGGEKLFFGSGTQLSVL.

The genes are TRBV27 and TRBJ1-6; 7 bases agree with TRBD1. This CDR3 is 18 amino acids long. J gave up 7 bases and V 6 bases, and 18 bases lay outside the gene matches. Germline assignment: CDR1 MNHEY and CDR2 SMNVEV (reference sequence). In DNA form, the CDR3 reads TGTGCCAGCAGGAGTCAGCCCCCGAGACAGGGTTGGAATTCACCCCTCCACTTT. This encodes CASRSQPPRQGWNSPLHF.

The chain joins TRBV7-2 to TRBJ1-5; D might be TRBD1 (5 bases). Looked up from germline, CDR1 is SGHTA and CDR2 is FQGNSA. This CDR3 is 14 amino acids long. V lost 4 bases, J lost 5 bases, and 12 bases lay in between. The CDR3: CASSSYGGDQPQHF. Written as DNA, the CDR3 is TGTGCCAGCAGCTCATACGGGGGGGATCAGCCCCAGCATTTT. Using reference TRBV7-2 and TRBJ1-5 for the parts outside the CDR3, the full variable domain is GAGVSQSPSNKVTEKGKDVELRCDPISGHTALYWYRQSLGQGLEFLIYFQGNSAPDKSGLPSDRFSAERTGGSVSTLTIQRTQQEDSAVYLCASSSYGGDQPQHFGDGTRLSIL.

The chain couples TRBV7-3 to TRBJ1-1; D is unclear. The CDR3 has 13 residues. V was trimmed by 5 bases and J by 1 base, leaving 8 bases between them. From germline, CDR1 is SGHTA and CDR2 FQGTGA. The CDR3 DNA is TGTGCCAGCAGCCCGGTTACGAACACTGAAGCTTTCTTT. This sequence encodes CASSPVTNTEAFF.

In its sample, this clone was seen a few times. The rearrangement uses TRBV2 and TRBJ2-7; D is possibly TRBD2 (5 bases). The CDR3 loop spans 11 amino acids. Germline V gene lookup returns CDR1 SNHLY and CDR2 FYNNEI. With 7 bases removed from V and 3 bases from J, the gap between germline ends came to 7 bases. The CDR3, as DNA: TGTGCCAGCATGGAGGTCTACGAGCAGTACTTC. It translates to CASMEVYEQYF.

The chain joins TRBV9 to TRBJ2-1, with 8 bases fitting TRBD2. Germline CDR1 and CDR2: SGDLS and YYNGEE. V trimming: 2 bases; J trimming: 5 bases; junction bases outside the gene matches: 6. This CDR3 region has 15 residues. The CDR3 region is CASSVPGLGNNEQFF. The CDR3 nucleotides read TGTGCCAGCAGCGTTCCGGGACTAGGCAACAATGAGCAGTTCTTC.

The chain combines TRBV27 with TRBJ2-7; 11 nucleotides agree with TRBD2. The V gene's germline CDR1 is MNHEY and CDR2 SMNVEV (reference sequence). The CDR3 loop spans 15 amino acids. J gave up 4 bases and V 6 bases, and 8 bases lay outside the gene matches. In DNA form, the CDR3 reads TGTGCCAGCAGAAGAATAGCGGGGGGGGTGTACGAGCAGTACTTC. Translating it yields CASRRIAGGVYEQYF.

V is TRBV4-1 and J is TRBJ1-1; no definite D call. Germline loops: CDR1 MGHRA, CDR2 YSYEKL. Deletions cut 0 bases from V and 0 bases from J, with 8 bases between. This CDR3 contains 15 residues. CDR3 DNA: TGCGCCAGCAGCCAAGATTTGGGAGTGAACACTGAAGCTTTCTTT. Protein product: CASSQDLGVNTEAFF.

This clone was observed a single time. The chain combines TRBV6-5 with TRBJ2-7, with 14 bases lining up with TRBD2. In germline, CDR1 is MNHEY, CDR2 SVGAGI. Trimming cost V 6 bases and J 4 bases; bases outside gene matches: 5. This CDR3 contains 15 residues. DNA for the CDR3: TGTGCCAGCAGCTTGACTAGCGGGAGGGCTTACGAGCAGTACTTC. It is translated as CASSLTSGRAYEQYF.

V is TRBV30 and J is TRBJ2-5; 7 bases fit TRBD1. With V trimmed by 2 bases and J by 9 bases, 9 bases remained unmatched. CDR1 and CDR2 (germline): GTSNPN, SVGIG (reference sequence). CDR3 length equals 13 residues. Here the CDR3 DNA reads TGTGCCTGGAGTAAGGCAGGGCAGGGGGCCCAGTACTTC. This codes for CAWSKAGQGAQYF.

The chain has TRBV13 and TRBJ2-5; possibly TRBD1 for D (6 bases). V gave up 5 bases and J gave up 1 base, with 14 bases separating them. This CDR3 comprises 15 residues. Germline CDR1 is PRHDT and CDR2 is FYEKMQ (reference sequence). The CDR3 region is CASSLPLGGQETQYF. The CDR3 bases are TGTGCCAGCAGCCTACCGTTAGGGGGCCAAGAGACCCAGTACTTC.

V gene TRBV2 combines with J gene TRBJ2-7, with D tentatively TRBD2 (5 bases). Germline CDR1 is SNHLY and CDR2 is FYNNEI. V gave up 11 bases and J gave up 0 bases, with 8 bases separating them. The CDR3 loop spans 11 amino acids. DNA of the CDR3: TGTGCCGAGGGCAGCTCCTACGAGCAGTACTTC. Translation: CAEGSSYEQYF. The full variable domain, in which reference TRBV2 and TRBJ2-7 provide the parts outside the CDR3, is EPEVTQTPSHQVTQMGQEVILRCVPISNHLYFYWYRQILGQKVEFLVSFYNNEISEKSEIFDDQFSVERPDGSNFTLKIRSTKLEDSAMYFCAEGSSYEQYFGPGTRLTVT.

The genes are TRBV29-1 and TRBJ1-1; 8 positions agree with TRBD1. In germline, CDR1 is SQVTM, CDR2 ANQGSEA. V lost 7 bases to trimming and J lost 2 bases; unmatched junction nucleotides: 9. The CDR3 runs to 14 residues. Here the CDR3 reads CSAIPTGVNTEAFF. The CDR3 DNA is TGCAGCGCCATACCGACAGGGGTCAACACTGAAGCTTTCTTT.

The V and J genes are TRBV4-1 and TRBJ1-2; weak D call: TRBD1 (5 bases). Germline-derived CDR1 and CDR2 are MGHRA and YSYEKL. The CDR3 totals 18 residues. Trimming took off 1 base at V and 4 bases at J, with 22 bases between the two ends. CDR3 nucleotides: TGCGCCAGCAGCCAAGGGGAGAGGAGACGGGGGGTGAGCTATGGCTACACCTTC. This encodes CASSQGERRRGVSYGYTF.

The V and J genes are TRBV2 and TRBJ2-7; D might be TRBD2 (5 bases). The CDR3 spans 14 residues. Germline loops: CDR1 SNHLY, CDR2 FYNNEI. V lost 2 bases to trimming and J lost 6 bases, with 14 bases between them. Written as DNA, the CDR3 is TGTGCCAGCAGTGAAAACTCGAGGGCGGGCGAGCAGTACTTC. It is translated as CASSENSRAGEQYF.

This chain connects TRBV10-3 to TRBJ2-4; D unclear. Germline CDR1 reads ENHRY; CDR2 reads SYGVKD. This CDR3 is built from 15 residues. Trimming pared 0 bases from V and 0 bases from J, leaving 6 bases between. CDR3: CAISESTLAKNIQYF. CDR3 coding DNA: TGTGCCATCAGTGAGTCGACACTAGCCAAAAACATTCAGTACTTC.

V gene TRBV19 combines with J gene TRBJ2-1; D might be TRBD1 or TRBD2, each matching 6 bases. V dropped 3 bases and J dropped 6 bases, with 21 bases sitting between them. This CDR3 comprises 17 residues. The germline V gene has CDR1 LNHDA and CDR2 SQIVND (reference sequence). CDR3 loop: CASSISRGGRLRNEQFF. As DNA, the CDR3 is TGTGCCAGTAGTATCTCCCGTGGGGGGCGACTACGCAATGAGCAGTTCTTC.

This rearrangement joins TRBV19 to TRBJ2-7; 7 nucleotides match TRBD1. CDR1 LNHDA and CDR2 SQIVND come from the germline V gene (reference sequence). The CDR3 runs 13 residues. V trimming: 9 bases; J trimming: 2 bases; junction bases outside the gene matches: 7. CDR3: CASAPDRAYEQYF. The CDR3 DNA follows: TGTGCCAGCGCACCAGACAGGGCCTACGAGCAGTACTTC. The full variable domain, in which reference TRBV19 and TRBJ2-7 provide the parts outside the CDR3, is DGGITQSPKYLFRKEGQNVTLSCEQNLNHDAMYWYRQDPGQGLRLIYYSQIVNDFQKGDIAEGYSVSREKKESFPLTVTSAQKNPTAFYLCASAPDRAYEQYFGPGTRLTVT.

The chain joins TRBV7-9 to TRBJ2-3; 7 bases are a match to TRBD1. Germline values: CDR1 SEHNR, CDR2 FQNEAQ (reference sequence). With V trimmed by 7 bases and J by 1 base, 5 bases remained unmatched. The CDR3 consists of 14 residues. The CDR3 protein is CASTRQGGTDTQYF. The CDR3 DNA reads as TGTGCCAGCACACGACAGGGAGGCACAGATACGCAGTATTTT.

The rearrangement links TRBV7-2 to TRBJ2-1, with no clear D. Germline V CDR1 and CDR2: SGHTA, FQGNSA. Trimming left V 5 bases short and J 4 bases short, with 18 bases between. The CDR3 has 16 residues. CDR3 DNA: TGTGCCAGCAGCCCCAGTTGGACCGCCCCTTACAATGAGCAGTTCTTC. Translation: CASSPSWTAPYNEQFF. The complete variable domain, with remaining parts taken from reference TRBV7-2 and TRBJ2-1, reads GAGVSQSPSNKVTEKGKDVELRCDPISGHTALYWYRQSLGQGLEFLIYFQGNSAPDKSGLPSDRFSAERTGGSVSTLTIQRTQQEDSAVYLCASSPSWTAPYNEQFFGPGTRLTVL.

The V call is TRBV28, the J call TRBJ1-2; 10 nucleotides line up with TRBD1. The CDR3 spans 17 residues. V was clipped by 5 bases and J by 4 bases; unmatched bases: 13. Per germline, CDR1 MDHEN and CDR2 SYDVKM. CDR3 DNA sequence: TGTGCCAGCAGTCTAGGAGGGGACAGGGGCCGCTCCTATGGCTACACCTTC. Its translation: CASSLGGDRGRSYGYTF.

This clone showed up many times. This chain uses TRBV4-2 with TRBJ1-4, with D perhaps TRBD1 (5 bases). CDR3 size: 17 residues. Looked up from germline, CDR1 is LGHNA and CDR2 is YNFKEQ. Between the trimmed V and J ends, which lost 0 bases and 5 bases, there was a span of 16 bases. The CDR3, as DNA: TGTGCCAGCAGCCAAGAGGGGCTTTCTACATACAATGAAAAACTGTTTTTT. It is translated as CASSQEGLSTYNEKLFF.

The chain uses TRBV11-3 and TRBJ2-3; 9 nucleotides match TRBD2. The trim removed 2 bases at V and 1 base at J, leaving 4 bases unmatched. The CDR3 sequence is 16 residues long. Germline assignment: CDR1 SGHNT and CDR2 YENEEA. CDR3 sequence: CASSLSVAGGTDTQYF. CDR3 sequence (DNA): TGTGCCAGCAGCTTATCGGTAGCGGGAGGCACAGATACGCAGTATTTT.

The V call is TRBV6-1, the J call TRBJ1-2; possibly TRBD1 for D (5 bases). V was pared by 3 bases and J by 8 bases, with 16 bases between. Germline V CDR1 and CDR2: MNHNS, SASEGT. The CDR3 has 14 residues. Written as DNA, the CDR3 is TGTGCCAGCAGTGAGGCCGGGACTACTATCGGCTACACCTTC. It yields the protein CASSEAGTTIGYTF.

As DNA, the CDR3 is TGTGCCAGCAGCGTAAACGGCAGGGCCGTGGAGACCCAGTACTTC. It is translated as CASSVNGRAVETQYF. This chain joins TRBV9 and TRBJ2-5, with a weak D call TRBD1 (5 bases). Trimming cost V 1 base and J 5 bases, with 15 bases left between them. The CDR3 has 15 amino acids. Germline V gene sequence: CDR1 SGDLS, CDR2 YYNGEE.

In DNA form, the CDR3 reads TGTGCCAGCAGCCAAGACCCCAGGGTCGTGCAGTACTTC. Translation gives CASSQDPRVVQYF. V is TRBV14 and J is TRBJ2-7; TRBD1 might be the D (5 bases). The CDR3 sequence is 13 residues long. Germline loops: CDR1 SGHDN, CDR2 FVKESK. V dropped 0 bases and J dropped 9 bases, with 12 bases sitting between them.

This clone turned up a few times. This sequence joins TRBV18 and TRBJ1-1; D is possibly TRBD1 (6 bases). This CDR3 has 15 residues. The V gene's germline CDR1 is KGHSH and CDR2 LQKENI. V was trimmed by 0 bases and J by 3 bases, leaving 11 bases between them. CDR3 DNA sequence: TGTGCCAGCTCACCACCAGGGGGTAGGGACACTGAAGCTTTCTTT. Translated: CASSPPGGRDTEAFF.

This clone was seen more than once but under ten times. The chain joins TRBV6-6 to TRBJ1-4; D possibly corresponds to TRBD1 (6 bases). The V gene's germline CDR1 is MNHNY and CDR2 SVGAGI (reference sequence). The CDR3 contains 15 residues. V gave up 6 bases and J gave up 0 bases, with 11 bases separating them. CDR3 protein: CASSTGTSTNEKLFF. The DNA of the CDR3 is TGTGCCAGCAGCACAGGGACCTCAACTAATGAAAAACTGTTTTTT.